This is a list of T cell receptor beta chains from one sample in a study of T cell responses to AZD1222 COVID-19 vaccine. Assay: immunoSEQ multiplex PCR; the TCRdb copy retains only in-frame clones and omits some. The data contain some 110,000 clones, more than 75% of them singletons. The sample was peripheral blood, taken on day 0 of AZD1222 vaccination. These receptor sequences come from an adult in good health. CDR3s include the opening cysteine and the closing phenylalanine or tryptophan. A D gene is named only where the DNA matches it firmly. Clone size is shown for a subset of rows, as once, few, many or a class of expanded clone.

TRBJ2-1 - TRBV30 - TGTGCCTGGAGTGTTGTCGACTCAGAGGAGCAGTTCTTC CAWSVVDSEEQFF
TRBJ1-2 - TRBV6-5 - TGTGCCACCGTGGTTCCGGCTGGCTACACCTTC CATVVPAGYTF
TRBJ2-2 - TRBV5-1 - TGCGCCAGCAGCTCCGGCTTGGGGACGACGAACACCGGGGAGCTGTTTTTT CASSSGLGTTNTGELFF
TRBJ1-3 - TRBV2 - TGTGCCAGCAGAGGGACGGTCTCTGGAAACACCATATATTTT CASRGTVSGNTIYF
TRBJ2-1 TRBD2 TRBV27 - TGTGCCAGCAGAGCGGGAGGGCCGGTCAATGAGCAGTTCTTC CASRAGGPVNEQFF
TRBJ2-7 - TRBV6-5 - TGTGCCAGCAGAGAGTCTCTAGCCGAGCAGTACTTC CASRESLAEQYF
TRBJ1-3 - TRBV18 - TGTGCCAGCTCACCCACGGTCGAGGGCTCTGGAAACACCATATATTTT CASSPTVEGSGNTIYF
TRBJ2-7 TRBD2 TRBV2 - TGTGCCAGCGTAGGGGGACTAGGGGCGTACGAGCAGTACTTC CASVGGLGAYEQYF
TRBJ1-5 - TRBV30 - TGTGCCTTCTCAAGTGGGGGGGATCAGCCCCAGCATTTT CAFSSGGDQPQHF
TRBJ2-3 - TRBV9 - TGTGCCAGCAGCGTTACGGACCGCACAGATACGCAGTATTTT CASSVTDRTDTQYF
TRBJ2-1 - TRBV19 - TGTGCCAGTAGTATACCGGGAAAGGGGAATGAGCAGTTCTTC CASSIPGKGNEQFF
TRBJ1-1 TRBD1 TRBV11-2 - TGTGCCAGCAGCTTACCGGGACAGGGGAACACTGAAGCTTTCTTT CASSLPGQGNTEAFF
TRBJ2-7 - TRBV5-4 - TGTGCCAGCAGCCCCCCGAGTAGGTACGAGCAGTACTTC CASSPPSRYEQYF
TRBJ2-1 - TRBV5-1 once TGCGCCAGCAGCTTCGACTTAGTGACGAATGAGCAGTTCTTC CASSFDLVTNEQFF
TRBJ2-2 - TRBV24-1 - TGTGCCACCAGTGATGGGGACTTTACCGGGGAGCTGTTTTTT CATSDGDFTGELFF